These 12 T cell receptor beta chains were sequenced from one sample in a study of kidney transplant recipient with SARS-CoV-2 infection. Each CDR3 protein is one row after TCRdb ran MiXCR on the reads. The table records about 240,000 distinct CDR3 sequences, roughly 26% of them present only once. Sequences were derived from a blood sample, sampled at baseline and on day 111 from a kidney transplant recipient. These TCRs come from a male patient in his thirties who had COVID-19 and was a kidney transplant recipient. Part of the T cells may come from the graft donor.

At least ten counts were recorded for this clonotype. The chain carries TRBV12-3 or TRBV12-4 and TRBJ2-1, with D perhaps TRBD2 (5 bases). This CDR3 region has 14 residues. V was trimmed by 6 bases and J by 5 bases, leaving 14 bases between them. CDR3: CASRLLVSHNEQFF. The CDR3, as DNA: TGTGCCAGCAGACTACTAGTATCCCACAATGAGCAGTTCTTC.

This clonotype occurred many times. The chain carries TRBV28 and TRBJ1-1; 10 bases are shared with TRBD1. The length of the CDR3 is 14 residues. Germline loops: CDR1 MDHEN, CDR2 SYDVKM. V shed 6 bases and J 6 bases; nucleotides not matched to a gene: 7. Here the CDR3 DNA reads TGTGCCAGCAGACCCGGGACAGGGGTCGCTGAAGCTTTCTTT. Its protein is CASRPGTGVAEAFF. Looking up the rest from reference TRBV28 and TRBJ1-1 gives the full variable domain: DVKVTQSSRYLVKRTGEKVFLECVQDMDHENMFWYRQDPGLGLRLIYFSYDVKMKEKGDIPEGYSVSREKKERFSLILESASTNQTSMYLCASRPGTGVAEAFFGQGTRLTVV.

On this clonotype: This may be a read error, as it is one base from a much larger clone. CDR3 region: CASSPLGPFSYEQHF. For the CDR3, the DNA is TGTGCCAGCAGCCCCCTCGGCCCGTTTTCCTACGAGCAGCACTTC. The gene calls are TRBV14 and TRBJ2-7; D unresolved. This CDR3 is 15 amino acids long. Germline-derived CDR1 and CDR2 are SGHDN and FVKESK. The full variable domain, in which reference TRBV14 and TRBJ2-7 provide the parts outside the CDR3, is EAGVTQFPSHSVIEKGQTVTLRCDPISGHDNLYWYRRVMGKEIKFLLHFVKESKQDESGMPNNRFLAERTGGTYSTLKVQPAELEDSGVYFCASSPLGPFSYEQHFGPGTRLTVT.

This clonotype has a count of ten or more. The chain carries TRBV7-3 and TRBJ2-3; 9 bases are a match to TRBD2. The CDR3 spans 15 residues. Germline loops: CDR1 SGHTA, CDR2 FQGTGA. With 4 bases clipped from V and 4 bases from J, the junction kept 6 bases outside the gene matches. The DNA for the CDR3 is TGTGCCAGCAGCTGGGCTAGCGGGAAGTCAGATACGCAGTATTTT. Translation gives CASSWASGKSDTQYF. Full variable domain (outside the CDR3, taken from reference TRBV7-3 and TRBJ2-3): GAGVSQTPSNKVTEKGKYVELRCDPISGHTALYWYRQSLGQGPEFLIYFQGTGAADDSGLPNDRFFAVRPEGSVSTLKIQRTERGDSAVYLCASSWASGKSDTQYFGPGTRLTVL.

This clonotype occurred many times. V and J are TRBV24-1 and TRBJ2-1; D gene ambiguous. The CDR3 length is 13 residues. Deletions cut 5 bases from V and 7 bases from J, with 11 bases between. CDR1 KGHDR and CDR2 SFDVKD come from the germline V gene. The chain's CDR3 is CATSGLTWNEQFF. The CDR3 nucleotides read TGTGCCACCAGTGGCCTTACCTGGAATGAGCAGTTCTTC.

Points on this clonotype: Just one base apart from a much larger clone, this may be a read error. The chain combines TRBV12-2 with TRBJ1-2. TRBV12-2 is an annotated pseudogene. This CDR3 has 17 residues. The CDR3 nucleotides are TGTGCAAGTCGCCGCCTACAGACTCCACGAAAGACCTATGGCTACACCTTC. It is translated as CASRRLQTPRKTYGYTF.

This clonotype was counted ten times or more. This chain joins TRBV20-1 and TRBJ2-5; D might be TRBD1 or TRBD2, each matching 6 bases. The V gene's germline CDR1 is DFQATT and CDR2 SNEGSKA (reference sequence). Trimming took off 1 base at V and 2 bases at J, with 14 bases between the two ends. The CDR3 is 15 amino acids. CDR3 amino acids: CSARATGRPQETQYF. The CDR3 DNA follows: TGCAGTGCTAGAGCAACAGGGAGGCCTCAAGAGACCCAGTACTTC.

Only a few counts were recorded for this clonotype. The chain couples TRBV5-4 to TRBJ1-6; no firm D call. V lost 4 bases and J lost 5, with 16 bases in between. The CDR3 sequence is 16 residues long. CDR1 and CDR2 from the germline V gene are SGHNT and YYREEE (reference sequence). CDR3 region: CASSRDRRNNNSPLHF. The CDR3 DNA reads TGTGCCAGCAGCCGTGACCGGAGAAACAATAATTCACCCCTCCACTTT.

This clonotype was recorded many times. This sequence joins TRBV7-6 and TRBJ1-2; the D is unclear. The length of the CDR3 is 17 residues. V was trimmed by 5 bases and J by 4 bases, leaving 23 bases between them. Germline V gene sequence: CDR1 SGHVS, CDR2 FNYEAQ. CDR3 in amino acids: CASSNNNESRKTYGYTF. DNA of the CDR3: TGTGCCAGCAGCAATAATAATGAATCTCGAAAGACCTATGGCTACACCTTC.

This clonotype was seen a handful of times. The chain has TRBV10-3 and TRBJ2-5; D perhaps matches TRBD2 (6 bases). V was pared by 8 bases and J by 2 bases, with 12 bases between. Per the germline V gene, CDR1 is ENHRY and CDR2 is SYGVKD. The CDR3 extends over 13 amino acids. The CDR3 DNA follows: TGTGCCATCTCTCCCGGGGGACAAGAGACCCAGTACTTC. Its protein product is CAISPGGQETQYF.

This clonotype has at least ten counts. The V and J genes are TRBV10-1 and TRBJ1-2; D gene uncertain. With 5 bases removed from V and 4 bases from J, the gap between germline ends came to 23 bases. In germline, CDR1 is WNHNN, CDR2 SYGVQD (reference sequence). The length of the CDR3 is 17 residues. CDR3 region: CASSPVPRSRKTYGYTF. Here the CDR3 DNA reads TGCGCCAGCAGTCCGGTCCCAAGATCGCGAAAGACCTATGGCTACACCTTC.

Comment on this clonotype: A read error may explain this, as a much larger clone is one base away. J is TRBJ1-2 and V is TRBV6-5, with D hard to call. CDR1 is MNHEY and CDR2 is SVGAGI in the germline V gene. Trimming removed 5 bases at V and 4 bases at J, with 23 bases between. This CDR3 contains 17 residues. For the CDR3, the DNA is TGTGCCAGCAGTCTTGTGATCTCTGTGCGAAAGACCTATGGCTACACCTTC. This sequence encodes CASSLVISVRKTYGYTF.